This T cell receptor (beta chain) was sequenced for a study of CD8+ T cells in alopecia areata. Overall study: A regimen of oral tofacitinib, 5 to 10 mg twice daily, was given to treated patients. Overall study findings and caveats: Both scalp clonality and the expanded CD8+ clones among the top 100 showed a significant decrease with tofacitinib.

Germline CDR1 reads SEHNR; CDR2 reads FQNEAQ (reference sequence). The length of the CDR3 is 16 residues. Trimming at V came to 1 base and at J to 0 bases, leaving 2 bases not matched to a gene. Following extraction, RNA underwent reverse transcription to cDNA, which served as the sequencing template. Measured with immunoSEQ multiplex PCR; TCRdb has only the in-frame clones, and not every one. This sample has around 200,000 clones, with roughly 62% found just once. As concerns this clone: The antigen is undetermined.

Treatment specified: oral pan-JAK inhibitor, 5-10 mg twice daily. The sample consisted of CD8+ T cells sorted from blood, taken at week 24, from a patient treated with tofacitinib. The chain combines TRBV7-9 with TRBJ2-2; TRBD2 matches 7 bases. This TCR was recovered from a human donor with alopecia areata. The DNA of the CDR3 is TGTGCCAGCAGCTTAGGAGCGGGGACGAACACCGGGGAGCTGTTTTTT. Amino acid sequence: CASSLGAGTNTGELFF. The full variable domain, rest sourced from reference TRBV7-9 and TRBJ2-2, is DTGVSQNPRHKITKRGQNVTFRCDPISEHNRLYWYRQTLGQGPEFLTYFQNEAQLEKSRLLSDRFSAERPKGSFSTLEIQRTEQGDSAMYLCASSLGAGTNTGELFFGEGSRLTVL.